The next 14 T cell receptor beta chains were all read from a single sample in a study of blood T cells in healthy people across ages. Primers used in a second PCR of roughly 6 to 11 cycles were a sample-barcoded 5' primer and a J-beta primer mix. From the 5' RACE reads, TCRdb called clonotypes with MiXCR, one entry per CDR3 protein. The data show about 1,400,000 distinct CDR3 sequences, 42% seen once. Sequenced sample: blood. Receptor source: a woman between 18 and 30 years old in good health.

The chain carries TRBV7-9 and TRBJ1-5; D gene uncertain. The ends were cut back, 2 bases at V and 3 bases at J, with 11 bases in the middle. The CDR3 spans 15 residues. Germline V gene data show CDR1 as SEHNR and CDR2 as FQNEAQ (reference sequence). The DNA of the CDR3 is TGTGCCAGCAGCTTACAAGGCACATACAATCAGCCCCAGCATTTT. Translation gives CASSLQGTYNQPQHF.

The chain couples TRBV4-1 to TRBJ2-3; perhaps TRBD2 as D (5 bases). The germline V gene encodes CDR1 MGHRA and CDR2 YSYEKL. CDR3 length: 16 amino acids. The ends were cut back, 2 bases at V and 6 bases at J, with 18 bases in the middle. The CDR3 DNA sequence: TGCGCCAGCAGCCAAAGCGGAGGCAGCGGTTTGGATACGCAGTATTTT. It encodes CASSQSGGSGLDTQYF.

V and J are TRBV12-3 or TRBV12-4 and TRBJ1-3; 12 nucleotides match TRBD1. The length of the CDR3 is 18 residues. The V gene end was trimmed by 5 bases and the J gene end by 3 bases; junction bases not matched to a gene: 11. The CDR3 spells CASSPGQGAIGGGNTIYF. The CDR3 coding sequence is TGTGCCAGCAGTCCGGGACAGGGGGCAATAGGTGGTGGAAACACCATATATTTT.

The chain employs TRBV20-1 and TRBJ2-1; maybe TRBD2 (5 bases). This CDR3 is built from 15 residues. V lost 4 bases and J lost 0, with 13 bases in between. Germline V gene lookup returns CDR1 DFQATT and CDR2 SNEGSKA (reference sequence). This CDR3 is CSATGKSGSYNEQFF. As DNA, the CDR3 is TGCAGTGCTACTGGGAAAAGCGGCTCCTACAATGAGCAGTTCTTC.

There are a few counts of this clonotype. The chain carries TRBV4-2 and TRBJ2-3; TRBD2 matches at 8 bases. After removal of 0 bases from V and 3 bases from J, the junction contained 8 bases not matched to a gene. Germline CDR1 and CDR2: LGHNA and YNFKEQ. The CDR3 has 17 amino acids. The CDR3 DNA follows: TGTGCCAGCAGCCAAGAGTTTGGTAGCGGGACGACAGATACGCAGTATTTT. Translated: CASSQEFGSGTTDTQYF.

In nucleotides, the CDR3 is TGCAGTGCTAGGACCCAGGGTTTGACCTATGGCTACACCTTC. It translates to CSARTQGLTYGYTF. This chain links TRBV20-1 with TRBJ1-2; TRBD1 might be the D (5 bases). The CDR3 loop spans 14 amino acids. Germline CDR1 reads DFQATT; CDR2 reads SNEGSKA (reference sequence). The germline V and J ends were trimmed by 3 bases and 4 bases, with 15 bases remaining between them.

The chain is built from TRBV4-1 and TRBJ2-1; no reliable D call. V lost 1 base, J lost 8 bases, and 12 bases lay in between. Germline V gene sequence: CDR1 MGHRA, CDR2 YSYEKL. CDR3 length equals 14 residues. The CDR3 DNA sequence: TGCGCCAGCAGCCAAGCTCTGACGGTCGATGAGCAGTTCTTC. Its translation: CASSQALTVDEQFF.

The chain couples TRBV18 to TRBJ2-5, with 8 nucleotides matching TRBD1. Germline values: CDR1 KGHSH, CDR2 LQKENI. This CDR3 contains 15 residues. The V segment lost 3 bases and the J segment 5 bases; nucleotides outside the gene matches: 8. CDR3 sequence: CASSPPGTGSETQYF. The CDR3 bases are TGTGCCAGCTCACCCCCCGGGACAGGAAGCGAGACCCAGTACTTC.

The CDR3 spells CASSLGGRGPYTDTQYF. CDR3 nucleotides: TGTGCCAGCAGCTTGGGCGGGAGAGGGCCATATACAGATACGCAGTATTTT. The V gene is TRBV11-2, the J gene TRBJ2-3; 7 positions match TRBD2. With V trimmed by 3 bases and J by 3 bases, 12 bases remained unmatched. The CDR3 totals 17 residues. Germline V gene data show CDR1 as SGHAT and CDR2 as FQNNGV.

This clonotype was seen a handful of times. V usage is TRBV7-8 and J usage is TRBJ2-5; a possible D gene is TRBD1 (5 bases). From germline, CDR1 is SGHVS and CDR2 FQNEAQ. CDR3 size: 14 residues. Between the trimmed V and J ends, which lost 5 bases and 1 base, there was a span of 11 bases. The CDR3 nucleotides read TGTGCCAGCAGCCCCCAGGGAAGCCAAGAGACCCAGTACTTC. This codes for CASSPQGSQETQYF.

Here the CDR3 reads CASILGLAGETQYF. In nucleotides, the CDR3 is TGTGCCAGCATCCTCGGACTAGCGGGGGAGACCCAGTACTTC. This chain connects TRBV11-2 to TRBJ2-4, with 12 positions matching TRBD2. TRBJ2-5 matches the DNA end more closely, so the J call is doubtful. Per germline, CDR1 SGHAT and CDR2 FQNNGV. CDR3 size: 14 residues.

This chain connects TRBV6-5 to TRBJ2-7; D may correspond to TRBD1 or TRBD2 (5 bases each). V was trimmed by 2 bases and J by 3 bases, leaving 11 bases between them. This CDR3 comprises 14 residues. Germline V CDR1 and CDR2: MNHEY, SVGAGI. CDR3 protein: CASSYNGGSYEQYF. The CDR3 nucleotides are TGTGCCAGCAGTTACAATGGGGGTAGCTACGAGCAGTACTTC.

The table lists this clonotype with a few counts. The chain has TRBV20-1 and TRBJ1-2, with D unclear. The germline V gene encodes CDR1 DFQATT and CDR2 SNEGSKA (reference sequence). The CDR3 is 15 amino acids. Between the trimmed V and J ends, which lost 3 bases and 0 bases, there was a span of 14 bases. CDR3 nucleotides: TGCAGTGCTAGTAACTTGGACCTAGCTAACTATGGCTACACCTTC. This sequence encodes CSASNLDLANYGYTF.

The chain joins TRBV6-6 to TRBJ1-2; tentatively, D is TRBD1 (5 bases). This CDR3 spans 15 amino acids. With 0 bases removed from V and 4 bases from J, the gap between germline ends came to 12 bases. The germline V gene has CDR1 MNHNY and CDR2 SVGAGI (reference sequence). The CDR3: CASSYSGDGLYGYTF. The CDR3 bases are TGTGCCAGCAGTTACTCGGGGGACGGACTCTATGGCTACACCTTC.